The present TCR beta chain was sequenced within a study of response to subunit inactivated influenza vaccine. Germline CDR1 GTSNPN, CDR2 SVGIG (reference sequence). The CDR3 runs 12 residues. V shed 1 base and J shed 7 bases, with 10 bases lying between them. Each CDR3 protein gets one entry after TCRdb re-called the RT-PCR reads with MiXCR. Seen here are hundreds of thousands of distinct CDR3 sequences, around a fifth observed once, and the top ten hold more than 8.5%. Overall study findings and caveats: The authors proposed limited new T cell recruitment per seasonal influenza vaccination.

On this clonotype itself: Its antigen is not identified.

The sample here was PBMCs from blood, taken less than 22 months after vaccination. This sequence originates from a man aged 50 to 69 who received an inactivated influenza vaccine. This rearrangement joins TRBV30 to TRBJ1-2, with D possibly being TRBD1 (5 bases). For the CDR3, the DNA is TGTGCCTGGAGTGCAGGGTTGGGTGGCTACACCTTC. It is translated as CAWSAGLGGYTF.